Listed below are T cell receptor beta chains from one sample, sequenced in a study of T cells expressing NK-cell markers. Following a re-call of the 5' RACE reads, TCRdb has one entry per CDR3 protein and lacks DNA. The sample includes a few hundred thousand distinct CDR3 sequences. The specimen was blood T cells: a sorted CD56 or NKG2C T cell subset, CD4+ or CD8+ T cells, or bulk PBMC T cells (not recorded which). These receptors all come from a man younger than 35 in good health. Both conserved end residues are part of each CDR3. Each record gives: CDR3 protein, V gene, J gene.

CASSQLAGVIGEQFF	TRBV12-3/TRBV12-4	TRBJ2-1
CAWSVIGPSNTEAFF	TRBV30	TRBJ1-1
CAWWDSAGANVLTF	TRBV7-9	TRBJ2-6
CASSRTDGPYNEQFF	TRBV6-1	TRBJ2-1
CSAFDGLYYGYTF	TRBV20-1	TRBJ1-2
CASSVAGSGNEQFF	TRBV9	TRBJ2-1
CASSPSTDTQYF	TRBV18	TRBJ2-3
CASSLAGGYTEAFF	TRBV5-1	TRBJ1-1
CSAPGLRKDEQFF	TRBV20-1	TRBJ2-1
CASSSAISTGKNIQYF	TRBV5-1	TRBJ2-4
CASSQDRGGQADLYEQYF	TRBV4-2	TRBJ2-7
CASSQNQGVYNEQFF	TRBV27	TRBJ2-1
CASSFDSGTSGDTQYF	TRBV12-3/TRBV12-4	TRBJ2-3
CSARDLRQSNTGELFF	TRBV20-1	TRBJ2-2
CASSEWTGGWNEQYF	TRBV6-1	TRBJ2-7
CASTRGRDLKGTEAFF	TRBV6-1	TRBJ1-1
CASGLVQGGQGNQPQHF	TRBV12-5	TRBJ1-5
CATSRDERDGNQPQHF	TRBV15	TRBJ1-5
CASSSAGVVLNEQFF	TRBV11-2	TRBJ2-1
CSATDRVVVTF	TRBV20-1	TRBJ1-2
CATSDPGQINQPQHF	TRBV24-1	TRBJ1-5
CASSYGAANYEQYF	TRBV6-5	TRBJ2-7
CASSLLAGELTKNIQYF	TRBV12-3/TRBV12-4	TRBJ2-4
CSARAEQGSFQPQHF	TRBV20-1	TRBJ1-5
CSADRAGGTASNEQFF	TRBV20-1	TRBJ2-1
CASSYSYSGSHNEQFF	TRBV6-5	TRBJ2-1
CASRWLSSTDTQYF	TRBV11-2	TRBJ2-3
CASSLFHGGQETQYF	TRBV14	TRBJ2-5
CASSGPGRYNSPLHF	TRBV25-1	TRBJ1-6
CASRGRRSLFF	TRBV28	TRBJ2-1
CATSDQSRQGTDTQYF	TRBV24-1	TRBJ2-3
CATSEAGTSGTYNEQFF	TRBV24-1	TRBJ2-1
CSAPSLASSYNEQFF	TRBV20-1	TRBJ2-1
CTSFVGVEGYTF	TRBV29-1	TRBJ1-2
CASSSNTRTGSHTGELFF	TRBV12-3/TRBV12-4	TRBJ2-2
CSAENENRGEQYF	TRBV29-1	TRBJ2-7
CAGTRDREKETQYF	TRBV2	TRBJ2-5
CASSRDSFTTSSGANVLTF	TRBV18	TRBJ2-6